This TCR beta chain was recovered during a study of blood T cell repertoires in COVID-19. About the research overall: Sites across the United States, Italy and Spain contributed samples from acute and convalescent COVID-19.

The length of the CDR3 is 16 residues. Germline V CDR1 and CDR2: SGHAT, FQNNGV. Germline trimming cut 6 bases from V and 1 base from J; bases unmatched to any gene: 12. Data came from immunoSEQ multiplex PCR; TCRdb stores just in-frame clones and leaves some out. The profile covers approximately 140,000 clones, with almost 85% appearing a single time and less than 4% taken by the ten largest. Self-reported history from a screening survey and questionnaire set each donor's cohort. This TCR came from a woman between 50 and 59 years old with acute COVID-19. The sample consisted of PBMCs or T cells enriched from blood (not recorded which). V and J are TRBV11-2 and TRBJ2-7; 7 nucleotides line up with TRBD2. Here the CDR3 DNA reads TGTGCCAGCAGTGTGGCAAGGGCGGGAGCTTCCTACGAGCAGTACTTC. Protein sequence: CASSVARAGASYEQYF.